The entry below describes one T cell receptor (beta chain). These data come from a study of T cell clusters in autoimmune cytopenias. TRB was amplified by touch-down multiplex PCR, primer pools A and B combined. TCRdb re-called the multiplex PCR reads; every CDR3 protein appears as one record, without DNA. This table holds about 5,500 distinct CDR3 sequences. About 37,500 genome equivalents of blood DNA were amplified for TRB. Per germline, CDR1 SGHNT and CDR2 YYREEE (reference sequence). CDR3 length: 18 amino acids. The sample was also reused in another study, on T cell repertoires in aging, cancer and after chemotherapy. That work contributes: Healthy donor repertoires were recorded over several months to years and showed clear clonal overlap. No conclusions about immunological memory after chemotherapy can be drawn from the repertoire data.

Sequencing was done on a sample of peripheral blood. This TCR was sampled from a human donor in good health. This chain uses TRBV5-4 with TRBJ2-7; the TRBD2 assignment by TCRdb is unverifiable without DNA. CDR3: CASSLKSLVSSGTDEQYF.